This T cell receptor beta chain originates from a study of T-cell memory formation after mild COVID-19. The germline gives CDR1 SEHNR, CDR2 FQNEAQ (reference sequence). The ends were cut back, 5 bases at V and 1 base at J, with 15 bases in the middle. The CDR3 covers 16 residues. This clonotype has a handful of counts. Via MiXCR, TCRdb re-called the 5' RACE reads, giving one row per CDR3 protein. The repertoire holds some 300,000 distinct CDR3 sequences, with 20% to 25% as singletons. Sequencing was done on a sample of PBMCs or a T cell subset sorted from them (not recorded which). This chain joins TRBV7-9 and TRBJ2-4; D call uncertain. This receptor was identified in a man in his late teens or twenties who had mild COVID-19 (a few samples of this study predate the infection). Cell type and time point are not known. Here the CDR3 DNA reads TGTGCCAGCAGCGCTCGACCGGTGAGGGCCAAAAACATTCAGTACTTC. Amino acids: CASSARPVRAKNIQYF.